This passage covers 18 T cell receptor beta chains from one sample sequenced in a study of Tregs in tolerant kidney transplant recipients. Here immunoSEQ multiplex PCR was the method, and the copy in TCRdb shows in-frame clones only, minus some. The sample contains about 64,000 clones, roughly 98% of which appear only once. The specimen was Tregs from blood, collected before the transplant. The source is a human donor who received a combined kidney and bone marrow transplant.

The chain combines TRBV19 with TRBJ2-1; TRBD2 aligns across 11 bases. Germline lookup yields CDR1 LNHDA and CDR2 SQIVND (reference sequence). The V and J ends lost 3 bases and 8 bases, in that order; junction bases with no gene match: 6. There are 15 residues in the CDR3. The DNA of the CDR3 is TGTGCCAGTAGTATCCGGGGTAGCGGGAGGGATGAGCAGTTCTTC. Its protein product is CASSIRGSGRDEQFF. Combining the CDR3 with reference TRBV19 and TRBJ2-1 gives the whole variable domain DGGITQSPKYLFRKEGQNVTLSCEQNLNHDAMYWYRQDPGQGLRLIYYSQIVNDFQKGDIAEGYSVSREKKESFPLTVTSAQKNPTAFYLCASSIRGSGRDEQFFGPGTRLTVL.

This sequence joins TRBV5-4 and TRBJ2-3; D may be TRBD2 (6 bases). Germline V lookup: CDR1 SGHNT, CDR2 YYREEE (reference sequence). This CDR3 has 14 residues. V was shortened by 4 bases and J by 2 bases, with 11 bases between the two germline ends. This chain's CDR3 is CASSGSGFTDTQYF. CDR3 bases: TGTGCCAGCAGCGGAAGCGGGTTCACAGATACGCAGTATTTT.

The V call is TRBV30, the J call TRBJ2-1; D remains unclear. The CDR3 extends over 11 amino acids. V gave up 4 bases and J gave up 6 bases, with 7 bases separating them. Germline-derived CDR1 and CDR2 are GTSNPN and SVGIG (reference sequence). CDR3 region: CAWTPLNEQFF. Written as DNA, the CDR3 is TGTGCCTGGACTCCACTCAATGAGCAGTTCTTC.

DNA for the CDR3: TGTGCCAGCAGTTTCGACACCTATGGCTACACCTTC. Its translation is CASSFDTYGYTF. The J gene is TRBJ1-2, the V gene TRBV6-5, with D hard to call. The CDR3 spans 12 residues. V was trimmed by 4 bases and J by 4 bases, leaving 7 bases between them. Germline V gives CDR1 MNHEY, CDR2 SVGAGI.

The chain recombines TRBV5-1 with TRBJ2-3; D may be TRBD2 (6 bases). CDR1 and CDR2 (germline): SGHRS, YFSETQ. V dropped 0 bases and J dropped 1 base, with 15 bases sitting between them. The CDR3 loop spans 17 amino acids. The DNA of the CDR3 is TGCGCCAGCAGCTTGGACGTTGGCGGGATTGGCACAGATACGCAGTATTTT. Amino acid sequence: CASSLDVGGIGTDTQYF.

The chain couples TRBV5-1 to TRBJ2-1; TRBD2 matches at 10 bases. Trimming cost V 2 bases and J 2 bases; bases outside gene matches: 1. CDR3 length: 15 amino acids. Germline V gene lookup returns CDR1 SGHRS and CDR2 YFSETQ. CDR3 sequence: CASSLLAGTYNEQFF. The DNA of the CDR3 is TGCGCCAGCAGCTTACTAGCGGGGACCTACAATGAGCAGTTCTTC.

As regards this clone: Different DNA sequences within this sample yield the same CDR3. The V gene is TRBV18, the J gene TRBJ2-7; 7 positions match TRBD1. The CDR3 totals 13 residues. V lost 3 bases and J lost 4; bases outside the gene matches: 3. Germline-derived CDR1 and CDR2 are KGHSH and LQKENI. The DNA for the CDR3 is TGTGCCAGCTCACCGACAGGGTCTTACGAGCAGTACTTC. Its translation: CASSPTGSYEQYF.

This sequence joins TRBV5-1 and TRBJ2-2, with TRBD1 matching over 8 bases. Germline loops: CDR1 SGHRS, CDR2 YFSETQ. With V trimmed by 2 bases and J by 7 bases, 10 bases remained unmatched. The CDR3 loop spans 16 amino acids. Here the CDR3 DNA reads TGCGCCAGCAGCTTCGACCCCCCTGACAGGGGCGGGGAGCTGTTTTTT. Protein: CASSFDPPDRGGELFF.

This chain uses TRBV4-2 with TRBJ2-7; 7 bases map to TRBD2. There are 15 residues in the CDR3. With 0 bases clipped from V and 3 bases from J, the junction kept 5 bases outside the gene matches. CDR1 and CDR2 from the germline V gene are LGHNA and YNFKEQ. The CDR3 bases are TGTGCCAGCAGCCAAGATCGACTAGCAGACTACGAGCAGTACTTC. Protein: CASSQDRLADYEQYF.

In the case of this clone: Mismatch with germline at one junction end may stem from a read error. The V call is TRBV4-1, the J call TRBJ1-3; D gene unclear. Germline lookup yields CDR1 MGHRA and CDR2 YSYEKL. The CDR3 spans 14 residues. Here the CDR3 reads CASSIGSSGNTIYF. The CDR3 bases are TGCGCCAGCAGCATAGGGAGTTCTGGGAACACCATATATTTT.

The chain links TRBV14 to TRBJ2-6; tentatively, D is TRBD1 (5 bases). The CDR3 has 13 amino acids. Trimming pared 8 bases from V and 5 bases from J, leaving 10 bases between. From germline, CDR1 is SGHDN and CDR2 FVKESK. In DNA form, the CDR3 reads TGTGCCAGCCAGGGATTAAGGGCCAACGTCCTGACTTTC. Amino acids: CASQGLRANVLTF.

This chain uses TRBV5-1 with TRBJ1-4; 8 bases agree with TRBD1. The CDR3 covers 14 residues. Trimming removed 7 bases from V and 2 bases from J; junction bases left unmatched: 4. Per the germline V gene, CDR1 is SGHRS and CDR2 is YFSETQ. The CDR3 sequence is CASAYRGTNEKLFF. The CDR3 DNA reads as TGCGCCAGCGCCTACAGGGGGACTAATGAAAAACTGTTTTTT.

The chain combines TRBV28 with TRBJ2-7, with 9 nucleotides matching TRBD2. The CDR3 is 16 residues long. The germline V gene encodes CDR1 MDHEN and CDR2 SYDVKM. The V and J ends lost 6 bases and 0 bases, in that order; junction bases with no gene match: 9. The CDR3 coding sequence is TGTGCCAGCAGAGCGGGGGGTGAGCTAAACTCCTACGAGCAGTACTTC. Protein sequence: CASRAGGELNSYEQYF.

The chain joins TRBV14 to TRBJ1-2; TRBD1 agrees at 9 bases. V was clipped by 2 bases and J by 2 bases; unmatched bases: 6. The CDR3 is made up of 16 amino acids. Germline loops: CDR1 SGHDN, CDR2 FVKESK. As DNA, the CDR3 is TGTGCCAGCAGCCAACATCCCGGGACAGGGAACTATGGCTACACCTTC. Translated: CASSQHPGTGNYGYTF.

The V gene is TRBV7-2, the J gene TRBJ2-1; no definite D call. The germline V and J ends were trimmed by 5 bases and 8 bases, with 19 bases remaining between them. From germline, CDR1 is SGHTA and CDR2 FQGNSA. This CDR3 is 15 amino acids long. CDR3 sequence (DNA): TGTGCCAGCAGCCCCCGGAACTATCCTGGCGATGAGCAGTTCTTC. Amino acids: CASSPRNYPGDEQFF.

The CDR3 DNA is TGTGCCAGCAGCGTACCCCGAGGGCGAACTAGCACAGATACGCAGTATTTT. The encoded protein is CASSVPRGRTSTDTQYF. This sequence joins TRBV9 and TRBJ2-3; possibly TRBD2 for D (5 bases). V lost 1 base to trimming and J lost 0 bases, with 15 bases between them. This CDR3 spans 17 amino acids. The germline gives CDR1 SGDLS, CDR2 YYNGEE.

The chain carries TRBV4-1 and TRBJ2-3; no clear D gene. Per the germline V gene, CDR1 is MGHRA and CDR2 is YSYEKL. This CDR3 has 13 amino acids. V was clipped by 0 bases and J by 5 bases, with 6 bases between them. The CDR3 DNA reads TGCGCCAGCAGCCAAGAATTCGGAGATACGCAGTATTTT. Translation gives CASSQEFGDTQYF.

In its sample, this clone was seen once. The chain links TRBV7-9 to TRBJ1-2; 8 nucleotides line up with TRBD1. CDR1 SEHNR and CDR2 FQNEAQ come from the germline V gene (reference sequence). V lost 5 bases to trimming and J lost 1 base; unmatched junction nucleotides: 12. CDR3 size: 17 residues. The CDR3 DNA reads as TGTGCCAGCAGCCCGAAATTAGGGACAGGAGTTAACTATGGCTACACCTTC. It encodes CASSPKLGTGVNYGYTF.